The clone carrying this TCR beta chain was seen only once. Antigen specificity is unknown. The data were taken from a study of cytomegalovirus exposure and HLA in healthy donors. With V trimmed by 3 bases and J by 2 bases, 4 bases remained unmatched. The CDR3 is 14 amino acids. Looked up from germline, CDR1 is SGDLS and CDR2 is YYNGEE. Notes on the study in general: V- and J-gene trimming in TCR beta was tied to a missense DCLRE1C variant by an analysis performed later. The study listed roughly 160 cytomegalovirus-associated TCR beta chains. The dataset shows that most TCR sequences were rare, while some public TCRs occurred in many donors. Productive rates of about 87% or about 30% were seen for most TCR beta V segments in an earlier analysis.

This PCR relied on a set of 60 Vbeta primers and 13 Jbeta primers. Method: immunoSEQ multiplex PCR; TCRdb's copy keeps in-frame clones and lacks some. In the table there are roughly 200,000 clones, around 79% of which are singletons. The V call is TRBV9, the J call TRBJ1-1; 7 bases are a match to TRBD1. This TCR came from a woman in her thirties or forties in good health and CMV-seronegative. The sequenced sample was PBMCs. In DNA, the CDR3 is TGTGCCAGCAGCGACCGGACAGGAAACACTGAAGCTTTCTTT. It translates to CASSDRTGNTEAFF.